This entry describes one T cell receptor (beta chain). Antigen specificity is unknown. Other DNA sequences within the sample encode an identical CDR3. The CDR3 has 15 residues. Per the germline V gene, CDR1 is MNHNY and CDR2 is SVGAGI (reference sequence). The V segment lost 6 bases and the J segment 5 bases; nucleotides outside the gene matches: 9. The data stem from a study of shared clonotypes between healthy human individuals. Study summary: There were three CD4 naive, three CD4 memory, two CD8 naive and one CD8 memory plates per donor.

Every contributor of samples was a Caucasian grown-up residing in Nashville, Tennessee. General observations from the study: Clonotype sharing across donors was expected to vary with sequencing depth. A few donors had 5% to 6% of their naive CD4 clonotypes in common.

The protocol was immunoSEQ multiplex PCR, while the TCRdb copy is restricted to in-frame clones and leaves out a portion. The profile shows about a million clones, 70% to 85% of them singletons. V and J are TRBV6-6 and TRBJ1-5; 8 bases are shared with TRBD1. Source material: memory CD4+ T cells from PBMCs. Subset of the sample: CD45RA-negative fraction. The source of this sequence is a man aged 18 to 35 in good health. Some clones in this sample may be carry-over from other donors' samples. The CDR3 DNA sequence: TGTGCCAGCAGCTACGACAGGGGACGGGATCAGCCCCAGCATTTT. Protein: CASSYDRGRDQPQHF.